This T cell receptor beta chain stems from a study of T cell changes during pregnancy in multiple sclerosis. TCRdb's copy holds only in-frame clones and misses some; the assay was immunoSEQ multiplex PCR. The sample includes some 80,000 clones, more than 80% of them seen just once. This CDR3 comprises 14 residues. Trimming removed 6 bases from V and 7 bases from J, with 19 bases in between. Per germline, CDR1 MDHEN and CDR2 SYDVKM. This receptor was taken from a female donor in good health, enrolled as a control in a pregnancy study. Specimen: peripheral blood, collected in the first trimester of pregnancy. The rearrangement links TRBV28 to TRBJ2-7; a possible D gene is TRBD1 (6 bases). Written as DNA, the CDR3 is TGTGCCAGCAGCCCACCGGGACACCCCTCGGAGCAGTACTTC. Translating it yields CASSPPGHPSEQYF.